The 30 T cell receptor beta chains below were found in one sample sequenced in a study of T cell responses to AZD1222 COVID-19 vaccine. Profiling relied on immunoSEQ multiplex PCR, and the TCRdb table lists in-frame clones only, not all of them. The data show roughly 150,000 clones, around 90% seen once. Source: peripheral blood, taken on day 0 of AZD1222 vaccination. The receptors originated from an adult in good health.

The chain employs TRBV5-4 and TRBJ2-3; D gene unclear. Germline V CDR1 and CDR2: SGHNT, YYREEE (reference sequence). The CDR3 loop spans 13 amino acids. V dropped 3 bases and J dropped 7 bases, with 12 bases sitting between them. CDR3 region: CASSSPAVYTQYF. The CDR3 nucleotides are TGTGCCAGCAGCTCCCCCGCTGTGTATACGCAGTATTTT.

The J gene is TRBJ2-7, the V gene TRBV7-2, with 7 nucleotides matching TRBD2. CDR1 and CDR2 from the germline V gene are SGHTA and FQGNSA. The ends lost 5 bases at V and 0 bases at J; junction bases unmatched: 7. This CDR3 is 15 amino acids long. CDR3 region: CASSLSGSSSYEQYF. Written as DNA, the CDR3 is TGTGCCAGCAGCCTTAGCGGGTCCAGCTCCTACGAGCAGTACTTC.

A word on this clone: One junction end disagrees with the germline gene, perhaps due to a read error. The chain recombines TRBV5-6 with TRBJ1-4; D is uncertain. The CDR3 has 14 amino acids. Per the germline V gene, CDR1 is SGHDT and CDR2 is YYEEEE. The CDR3 loop is CASSRASTNEKLFF. In nucleotides, the CDR3 is TGTGCCAGCAGCCGAGCCTCAACCAATGAAAAACTGTTTTTT.

The chain combines TRBV5-1 with TRBJ1-2, with 7 positions matching TRBD1. V shed 3 bases, J shed 4 bases, and the junction held 3 bases outside the gene matches. Germline CDR1 is SGHRS and CDR2 is YFSETQ. The CDR3 has 13 amino acids. The CDR3 sequence: CASSSGQAYGYTF. CDR3 bases: TGCGCCAGCAGCTCCGGACAGGCCTATGGCTACACCTTC.

The chain links TRBV7-9 to TRBJ2-5; D perhaps matches TRBD2 (6 bases). Germline V gene sequence: CDR1 SEHNR, CDR2 FQNEAQ (reference sequence). Trimming removed 5 bases at V and 5 bases at J, with 18 bases between. The CDR3 has 15 residues. CDR3 sequence reads: CASSGGTFRGETQYF. DNA for the CDR3: TGTGCCAGCAGCGGAGGGACCTTCCGGGGGGAGACCCAGTACTTC.

This chain links TRBV10-3 with TRBJ2-3, with 10 bases that match TRBD2. There are 15 residues in the CDR3. The germline V gene has CDR1 ENHRY and CDR2 SYGVKD. The V segment lost 3 bases and the J segment 7 bases; nucleotides outside the gene matches: 7. The DNA for the CDR3 is TGTGCCATCAGTGAAGGGGTTAGCGGGGGGTATACGCAGTATTTT. It yields the protein CAISEGVSGGYTQYF.

The chain joins TRBV5-1 to TRBJ2-2; D could derive from TRBD1 or TRBD2 (6 bases each). The CDR3 contains 16 residues. V lost 2 bases, J lost 0 bases, and 11 bases lay in between. Looked up from germline, CDR1 is SGHRS and CDR2 is YFSETQ. CDR3 protein: CASSLRGASNTGELFF. The CDR3 DNA follows: TGCGCCAGCAGCTTAAGGGGGGCCTCGAACACCGGGGAGCTGTTTTTT.

The chain joins TRBV30 to TRBJ1-5, with D perhaps matching TRBD1 (5 bases). Trimming took 0 bases from V and 0 from J, leaving 12 bases between them. The germline gives CDR1 GTSNPN, CDR2 SVGIG (reference sequence). This CDR3 region has 16 residues. CDR3 bases: TGTGCCTGGAGTGTACGACAGCTCTATAGCAATCAGCCCCAGCATTTT. It encodes CAWSVRQLYSNQPQHF. Full variable domain (outside the CDR3, taken from reference TRBV30 and TRBJ1-5): SQTIHQWPATLVQPVGSPLSLECTVEGTSNPNLYWYRQAAGRGLQLLFYSVGIGQISSEVPQNLSASRPQDRQFILSSKKLLLSDSGFYLCAWSVRQLYSNQPQHFGDGTRLSIL.

This sequence joins TRBV6-5 and TRBJ1-6; no firm D call. Germline V gene lookup returns CDR1 MNHEY and CDR2 SVGAGI. V lost 5 bases to trimming and J lost 14 bases, with 22 bases between them. This CDR3 is 15 amino acids long. Here the CDR3 reads CASSPPAPDGRALHF. Written as DNA, the CDR3 is TGTGCCAGCAGTCCCCCGGCTCCCGATGGTAGGGCCCTCCACTTT.

The genes are TRBV19 and TRBJ1-3, with D possibly TRBD1 on 5 matching bases. In germline, CDR1 is LNHDA, CDR2 SQIVND (reference sequence). V dropped 7 bases and J dropped 8 bases, with 24 bases sitting between them. The CDR3 has 16 amino acids. This chain's CDR3 is CASTPRIRGDLDTIYF. CDR3 DNA: TGTGCCAGTACCCCGAGGATTCGAGGGGATCTCGACACCATATATTTT.

This CDR3 is CASSAHRLLSSYNEQFF. As DNA, the CDR3 is TGCGCCAGCAGTGCGCACAGACTGTTAAGCTCCTACAATGAGCAGTTCTTC. The genes are TRBV10-1 and TRBJ2-1; no reliable D call. Trimming took 4 bases from V and 0 from J, leaving 16 bases between them. Germline V gene lookup returns CDR1 WNHNN and CDR2 SYGVQD (reference sequence). This CDR3 comprises 17 residues.

This chain connects TRBV28 to TRBJ2-7; D is possibly TRBD1 or TRBD2 (6 bases each). V lost 7 bases to trimming and J lost 2 bases, with 21 bases between them. Germline assignment: CDR1 MDHEN and CDR2 SYDVKM. The CDR3 has 16 amino acids. CDR3 residues: CASTPYSGAHTYEQYF. Written as DNA, the CDR3 is TGTGCCAGCACCCCCTACTCGGGGGCGCACACCTACGAGCAGTACTTC.

V gene TRBV19 combines with J gene TRBJ2-1, with 13 bases aligning to TRBD2. Germline trimming cut 5 bases from V and 10 bases from J; bases unmatched to any gene: 5. CDR3 length: 14 amino acids. Per the germline V gene, CDR1 is LNHDA and CDR2 is SQIVND (reference sequence). The CDR3 loop reads CASSWGTSGVEQFF. The CDR3 region has the DNA TGTGCCAGTAGTTGGGGGACTAGCGGGGTAGAGCAGTTCTTC.

J is TRBJ1-1 and V is TRBV7-2, with unresolved D. With 5 bases removed from V and 3 bases from J, the gap between germline ends came to 13 bases. The germline gives CDR1 SGHTA, CDR2 FQGNSA. The CDR3 has 14 amino acids. CDR3 nucleotides: TGTGCCAGCAGCCCTCGAGTCGGGGACACTGAAGCTTTCTTT. Translating it yields CASSPRVGDTEAFF.

The chain has TRBV3-1 (or the pseudogene TRBV3-2) and TRBJ1-6, with a weak D call TRBD1 (6 bases). Germline CDR1 LGHDT, CDR2 YNNKEL (reference sequence). Between the trimmed V and J ends, which lost 0 bases and 8 bases, there was a span of 20 bases. The CDR3 totals 18 residues. CDR3 nucleotide sequence: TGTGCCAGCAGCCAAGATCTTGTGTTGGGGGGGCGGGATTCACCCCTCCACTTT. Protein sequence: CASSQDLVLGGRDSPLHF.

J is TRBJ2-5 and V is TRBV28; TRBD1 or TRBD2 may be the D gene (6 bases each). Germline CDR1 MDHEN, CDR2 SYDVKM. This CDR3 is built from 14 residues. V was pared by 6 bases and J by 4 bases, with 15 bases between. The CDR3 sequence is CASRRGGSGETQYF. The CDR3 bases are TGTGCCAGCAGGAGAGGGGGGTCGGGAGAGACCCAGTACTTC.

This rearrangement joins TRBV3-1 (or the pseudogene TRBV3-2) to TRBJ2-3, with TRBD2 matching 11 bases. CDR1 LGHDT and CDR2 YNNKEL come from the germline V gene (reference sequence). V lost 6 bases, J lost 6 bases, and 11 bases stayed unmatched. This CDR3 is built from 16 residues. The DNA for the CDR3 is TGTGCCAGCAGTCCCGTAGCGGGAGGGCTTTCGGATACGCAGTATTTT. It codes for CASSPVAGGLSDTQYF.

The J gene is TRBJ1-1, the V gene TRBV2; D is unresolved. Looked up from germline, CDR1 is SNHLY and CDR2 is FYNNEI. This CDR3 is 12 amino acids long. Deletions cut 5 bases from V and 3 bases from J, with 7 bases between. Written as DNA, the CDR3 is TGTGCCAGCAGTTGGGTAGACACTGAAGCTTTCTTT. It codes for CASSWVDTEAFF. The full variable domain, in which reference TRBV2 and TRBJ1-1 provide the parts outside the CDR3, is EPEVTQTPSHQVTQMGQEVILRCVPISNHLYFYWYRQILGQKVEFLVSFYNNEISEKSEIFDDQFSVERPDGSNFTLKIRSTKLEDSAMYFCASSWVDTEAFFGQGTRLTVV.

This clone was counted once. The V gene is TRBV29-1, the J gene TRBJ1-5, with D unresolved. V lost 4 bases and J lost 5, with 9 bases in between. This CDR3 contains 12 residues. Germline V gene data show CDR1 as SQVTM and CDR2 as ANQGSEA. The CDR3 DNA reads as TGCAGCGTTGGGGCCGGGGATCAGCCCCAGCATTTT. Its translation: CSVGAGDQPQHF.

This chain uses TRBV15 with TRBJ1-5; the D is unclear. The CDR3 has 14 amino acids. Trimming took 0 bases from V and 4 from J, leaving 7 bases between them. Germline CDR1 reads LNHNV; CDR2 reads YYDKDF (reference sequence). The CDR3 loop reads CATSRDLANQPQHF. CDR3 DNA sequence: TGTGCCACCAGCAGAGATTTAGCAAATCAGCCCCAGCATTTT.

The chain is built from TRBV18 and TRBJ2-3; D is undetermined. The length of the CDR3 is 16 residues. Germline V CDR1 and CDR2: KGHSH, LQKENI. Trimming stripped 3 bases from V and 5 bases from J, with 18 bases between. CDR3 sequence (DNA): TGTGCCAGCTCACCTGGCCCCGGAGTTGCGAAAGATACGCAGTATTTT. Encoded protein: CASSPGPGVAKDTQYF.

This sequence joins TRBV19 and TRBJ2-7; the match to TRBD1 covers 10 bases. Germline assignment: CDR1 LNHDA and CDR2 SQIVND (reference sequence). The trim removed 10 bases at V and 3 bases at J, leaving 6 bases unmatched. The length of the CDR3 is 13 residues. The CDR3 is CATGRDRGYEQYF. The CDR3 region has the DNA TGTGCCACAGGGAGGGACAGGGGCTACGAGCAGTACTTC.

The CDR3 region is CASSLESWGTSYEQYF. CDR3 DNA sequence: TGTGCCAGCAGCTTAGAGTCTTGGGGGACTAGCTACGAGCAGTACTTC. This chain joins TRBV7-8 and TRBJ2-7; 8 nucleotides line up with TRBD2. Germline values: CDR1 SGHVS, CDR2 FQNEAQ. This CDR3 comprises 16 residues. With 1 base clipped from V and 3 bases from J, the junction kept 8 bases outside the gene matches.

V usage is TRBV5-1 and J usage is TRBJ2-3; TRBD2 agrees at 8 bases. The CDR3 has 16 amino acids. The V segment lost 4 bases and the J segment 5 bases; nucleotides outside the gene matches: 12. Per the germline V gene, CDR1 is SGHRS and CDR2 is YFSETQ. The CDR3 DNA reads TGCGCCAGCAGCCCAGACGCACCGGGGGGGGTAGATACGCAGTATTTT. As protein: CASSPDAPGGVDTQYF.

The chain recombines TRBV4-1 with TRBJ2-5; tentative D call: TRBD2 (5 bases). Germline assignment: CDR1 MGHRA and CDR2 YSYEKL. This CDR3 has 13 residues. V was trimmed by 1 base and J by 6 bases, leaving 9 bases between them. DNA of the CDR3: TGCGCCAGCAGCCAAGGGATCGGGAAGACCCAGTACTTC. Translated, it gives CASSQGIGKTQYF.

V is TRBV27 and J is TRBJ2-1; 7 positions agree with TRBD2. CDR3 length: 17 residues. The V and J ends lost 4 bases and 0 bases, in that order; junction bases with no gene match: 9. Per the germline V gene, CDR1 is MNHEY and CDR2 is SMNVEV (reference sequence). The CDR3 coding sequence is TGTGCCAGCAGTTCCCGTCTAGCGGCCAGCTCCTACAATGAGCAGTTCTTC. The encoded protein is CASSSRLAASSYNEQFF.

This clone was seen only a few times. V is TRBV20-1 and J is TRBJ1-2; D is undetermined. The CDR3 totals 11 residues. The V gene's germline CDR1 is DFQATT and CDR2 SNEGSKA (reference sequence). V was shortened by 1 base and J by 8 bases, with 8 bases between the two germline ends. CDR3 amino acids: CSARGLTGYTF. The CDR3, as DNA: TGCAGTGCTAGAGGATTAACGGGCTACACCTTC.

The chain joins TRBV7-9 to TRBJ2-3, with a tentative D call TRBD1 (6 bases). This CDR3 is built from 17 residues. From germline, CDR1 is SEHNR and CDR2 FQNEAQ (reference sequence). The V and J ends lost 0 bases and 0 bases respectively, with 13 bases between them. The CDR3 DNA follows: TGTGCCAGCAGCTTAGCGGTGGGGGCGGTTAGCACAGATACGCAGTATTTT. Its translation is CASSLAVGAVSTDTQYF.

The rearrangement uses TRBV6-6 and TRBJ1-2; 8 bases agree with TRBD1. Trimming took 6 bases from V and 6 from J; bases not matched to a gene: 9. Germline-derived CDR1 and CDR2 are MNHNY and SVGAGI (reference sequence). The CDR3 is 14 residues long. Here the CDR3 reads CASRTRQGNDGYTF. CDR3 nucleotide sequence: TGTGCCAGCAGAACTCGACAGGGGAACGATGGCTACACCTTC.

This chain connects TRBV14 to TRBJ2-3; D might be TRBD1 or TRBD2, each matching 6 bases. The CDR3 extends over 18 amino acids. Germline lookup yields CDR1 SGHDN and CDR2 FVKESK. V was pared by 3 bases and J by 1 base, with 20 bases between. The CDR3 is CASSHTRTRGGGTDTQYF. DNA of the CDR3: TGTGCCAGCAGCCACACCCGTACCAGGGGCGGGGGCACAGATACGCAGTATTTT. The variable domain in full, with the rest retrieved from reference TRBV14 and TRBJ2-3, is EAGVTQFPSHSVIEKGQTVTLRCDPISGHDNLYWYRRVMGKEIKFLLHFVKESKQDESGMPNNRFLAERTGGTYSTLKVQPAELEDSGVYFCASSHTRTRGGGTDTQYFGPGTRLTVL.